The T cell receptor (beta chain) described here comes from a study of T cells in Graves' hyperthyroidism and ophthalmopathy. Study overall: Before any treatment, at initial diagnosis, peripheral blood was collected. Study-level results: Model-based prediction identified ophthalmopathy a median roughly 6.1 months prior to its onset.

Amplification yielded TCR beta CDR3 regions, with RNA transcripts as the source. HTBI primers were the set used in a first-round RT-PCR of the TCR CDR3. Each CDR3 protein is one row after TCRdb ran MiXCR on the multiplex PCR reads. Counted here are about 560,000 distinct CDR3 sequences, over 15% occurring once; the ten biggest clones make up approximately 20%. This clonotype has more than one count but fewer than ten. The antigen is undetermined. Pregnant or lactating patients were excluded, as were those with uncontrolled infection or other autoimmune disease. The study based diagnoses on clinical symptoms, serum thyroxine and TRAb, thyroid ultrasound and orbital computed tomography. Germline V lookup: CDR1 LNHDA, CDR2 SQIVND (reference sequence). CDR3 length: 14 residues. V lost 3 bases and J lost 9; bases outside the gene matches: 4.

This receptor was taken from a young woman with Graves' hyperthyroidism. Sequencing used blood. The chain is built from TRBV19 and TRBJ1-6; 8 bases match TRBD1. This CDR3 reads CASSITQGGSPLHF. Here the CDR3 DNA reads TGTGCCAGTAGTATTACACAGGGGGGTTCACCCCTCCACTTT.